Listed below are T cell receptor beta chains from one sample, sequenced in a study of blood T cell repertoires in COVID-19. The repertoire was sequenced with immunoSEQ multiplex PCR; TCRdb's copy has only in-frame clones and lacks some. The data contain 200,000 to 250,000 clones, approximately 86% of them singletons. Sample: PBMCs or T cells enriched from blood (not recorded which). The receptor source for this set is a woman aged 25 to 45 who had been exposed to COVID-19. Both conserved end residues are part of each CDR3. A D gene is named only where the DNA matches it firmly. The listing skips clone size in some rows; elsewhere it reads once, few, many or a size class.

d_call | j_call | clone_size | v_call | cdr3_nt | cdr3_aa
TRBD1 | TRBJ1-2 | many | TRBV9 | TGTGCCAGCAGAGCTACCCAGGGGGACTATGGCTACACCTTC | CASRATQGDYGYTF
- | TRBJ2-7 | - | TRBV30 | TGTGCCTGGCAAAAAGGGGGGGCCTACGAGCAGTACTTC | CAWQKGGAYEQYF
- | TRBJ2-5 | few | TRBV24-1 | TGTGCCACCGTCAAAGGCAGGGGGGCGGGTCTGTACCAAGAGACCCAGTACTTC | CATVKGRGAGLYQETQYF
TRBD1 | TRBJ1-5 | - | TRBV30 | TGTGCCTGGACCCCGGACAGGACCAATCAGCCCCAGCATTTT | CAWTPDRTNQPQHF
- | TRBJ2-7 | - | TRBV6-6 | TGTGCCAGCAGTACGCCCTACAGGGACTACGAGCAGTACTTC | CASSTPYRDYEQYF
- | TRBJ1-6 | - | TRBV7-9 | TGTGCCAGCAGCACAGATAATTCACCCCTCCACTTT | CASSTDNSPLHF
- | TRBJ1-1 | - | TRBV5-6 | TGTGCCAGCAGCCTATCATCGGACAGATACAACACTGAAGCTTTCTTT | CASSLSSDRYNTEAFF
- | TRBJ2-1 | once | TRBV2 | TGTGCCAGCACTGGGACACTCTCCTACAATGAGCAGTTCTTC | CASTGTLSYNEQFF
- | TRBJ1-1 | - | TRBV5-1 | TGCGCCAGCAGCTTCCAGGGTGGGAAGAACACTGAAGCTTTCTTT | CASSFQGGKNTEAFF
TRBD1 | TRBJ1-2 | - | TRBV28 | TGTGCCTCAGGGACAGCGATATTCTATGGCTACACCTTC | CASGTAIFYGYTF
- | TRBJ1-6 | - | TRBV19 | TGTGCCACCGCCCAAGGGGACTATAATTCACCCCTCCACTTT | CATAQGDYNSPLHF
- | TRBJ2-7 | few | TRBV11-2 | TGTGCCAGCAGCTTAGGAGACTCGCGGTACGAGCAGTACTTC | CASSLGDSRYEQYF
TRBD2 | TRBJ2-3 | once | TRBV6-1 | TGTGCCAGCAGTGGGACTAGCGGGGGGGCATTATCAGATACGCAGTATTTT | CASSGTSGGALSDTQYF
- | TRBJ1-1 | - | TRBV12-3/TRBV12-4 | TGTGCCAGCAGCCTTACCCGGGGGGAAGCTTTCTTT | CASSLTRGEAFF
TRBD2 | TRBJ2-2 | - | TRBV7-9 | TGTGCCAGCAGCCGCAGCGGGGGGTTCGCACGCGGGGAGCTGTTTTTT | CASSRSGGFARGELFF
TRBD1 | TRBJ1-1 | once | TRBV5-1 | TGCGCCAGCAGCGGGGTCCCGGGACAGGGAAGGGGCACTGAAGCTTTCTTT | CASSGVPGQGRGTEAFF
TRBD1 | TRBJ1-2 | - | TRBV18 | TGTGCCAGCTCACCGGACGGACAGGGGGGTGGCTACACCTTC | CASSPDGQGGGYTF
- | TRBJ1-2 | - | TRBV18 | TGTGCCAGCTCACCAGGGGTTGCTGGGGCCTACTATGGCTACACCTTC | CASSPGVAGAYYGYTF
TRBD1 | TRBJ1-5 | once | TRBV19 | TGTGCCAGTAGTCCCCGGACAGGGCGCCGCAGGGGCAATCAGCCCCAGCATTTT | CASSPRTGRRRGNQPQHF
TRBD1 | TRBJ2-7 | - | TRBV24-1 | TGTGCCACCAGTGATCCGAACCCGACAGGGGGAAACTACGAGCAGTACTTC | CATSDPNPTGGNYEQYF
- | TRBJ1-2 | - | TRBV30 | TGTGCCTGGAGTAGGGCCCGGGGTGGTGGCTACACCTTC | CAWSRARGGGYTF
- | TRBJ2-1 | - | TRBV30 | TGTGCCTGGGACCCTGGGCGGGTTGGTGAGCAGTTCTTC | CAWDPGRVGEQFF
TRBD1 | TRBJ2-1 | - | TRBV6-1 | TGTGCCAGCAGTGGCGGGACAGGGAGCTCCTACAATGAGCAGTTCTTC | CASSGGTGSSYNEQFF
TRBD1 | TRBJ2-5 | - | TRBV6-2/TRBV6-3 | TGTGCCAGCAGTTACTCAGCGACAGGGGGCGGTTTTGTGAAAGAGACCCAGTACTTC | CASSYSATGGGFVKETQYF
- | TRBJ2-2 | - | TRBV7-8 | TGTGCCAGCAGCTTTTTCCGACAATCGAACACCGGGGAGCTGTTTTTT | CASSFFRQSNTGELFF
TRBD1 | TRBJ1-2 | - | TRBV6-5 | TGTGCCAGCAGTTACTCATGGACCGGGACAGGCTATGGCTACACCTTC | CASSYSWTGTGYGYTF
TRBD1 | TRBJ1-1 | - | TRBV5-1 | TGCGCCAGCAGCTCGGGCGGACAGGGGGCAGGCACTGAAGCTTTCTTT | CASSSGGQGAGTEAFF
- | TRBJ2-7 | - | TRBV11-3 | TGTGCCAGCAGCTTAGATTCCCCACAGGTTGGCCACGAGCAGTACTTC | CASSLDSPQVGHEQYF
TRBD1 | TRBJ1-2 | - | TRBV18 | TGTGCCAGCTCACGCGAAACAGGGGCTCAATCCTCGGGCTACACCTTC | CASSRETGAQSSGYTF
- | TRBJ2-3 | - | TRBV3-1/TRBV3-2 | TGTGCCAGCAGCAGCCGGGGGTTAGATACGCAGTATTTT | CASSSRGLDTQYF
- | TRBJ1-5 | - | TRBV3-1/TRBV3-2 | TGTGCCTCCAGCACCAGCAGGGATCAGCCCCAGCATTTT | CASSTSRDQPQHF
- | TRBJ1-6 | - | TRBV12-5 | TGTGCTAGTGGTTTTCTCGGACAGTCGAGTTCACCCCTCCACTTT | CASGFLGQSSSPLHF
- | TRBJ1-2 | - | TRBV20-1 | TGCAGTGCTAGTGGCGGGACGGACTATGGCTACACCTTC | CSASGGTDYGYTF
- | TRBJ1-2 | - | TRBV10-3 | TGTGCCATCAGTGGGACAGAATCTAACTATGGCTACACCTTC | CAISGTESNYGYTF
- | TRBJ2-7 | - | TRBV13 | TGTGCCAGCAGCCCCAAACCCCCCGCGGACGAGCAGTACTTC | CASSPKPPADEQYF
- | TRBJ1-2 | - | TRBV6-1 | TGTGCCAGCAGTGACAGGGGCTATGGCTACACCTTC | CASSDRGYGYTF
- | TRBJ1-5 | - | TRBV3-1/TRBV3-2 | TGTGCCAGCAGCCGAGCGGCAAGCAATCAGCCCCAGCATTTT | CASSRAASNQPQHF
TRBD1 | TRBJ2-7 | - | TRBV7-8 | TGTGCCAGCAGCTCGCAACAGGGGGCTCTTTACGAGCAGTACTTC | CASSSQQGALYEQYF
TRBD1 | TRBJ1-2 | - | TRBV2 | TGTGCCAGCAGTACAGAACAGGGGGCCTATGGCTACACCTTC | CASSTEQGAYGYTF
- | TRBJ2-7 | - | TRBV25-1 | TGTGCCAGCAGTGAACGGGGGGCCCTCGAGCAGTACTTC | CASSERGALEQYF
- | TRBJ2-7 | - | TRBV3-1/TRBV3-2 | TGTGCCAGCAGCCAAGGTCGTTACGAGCAGTACTTC | CASSQGRYEQYF
TRBD1 | TRBJ1-3 | - | TRBV9 | TGTGCCAGCAGCGCCAGATTACAGGGGGCTAAGGGAAACACCATATATTTT | CASSARLQGAKGNTIYF
TRBD1 | TRBJ1-2 | - | TRBV4-1 | TGCGCCAGCAGCCAAGAGGGGACAGGGGCTGGCTACACCTTC | CASSQEGTGAGYTF
TRBD1 | TRBJ2-3 | once | TRBV5-6 | TGTGCCAGCAGCGGCCGACAGGGGCTGGCAGATACGCAGTATTTT | CASSGRQGLADTQYF